This T cell receptor beta chain emerged from a study of blood T cell repertoires in COVID-19. At the level of the study: Material from acute and convalescent COVID-19 was sourced from the United States, Italy and Spain. PBMCs, B-cell-depleted T cells, or T cells were the source of the cDNA or gDNA that made up the material.

Original data processing: For nucleated cells, counts were estimated from reference gene primer amplification. TCRdb's table, derived via immunoSEQ multiplex PCR, lists solely in-frame clones and lacks some. The V and J calls and clone size come from that table; D and trimming were worked out from the DNA. Of tens of thousands of clones detected, roughly 80% appear once; the ten largest clones hold about 4.8%. V lost 5 bases and J lost 4, with 20 bases in between. Germline V gene data show CDR1 as SEHNR and CDR2 as FQNEAQ (reference sequence). The length of the CDR3 is 16 residues. This clone has a single count.

The rearrangement links TRBV7-9 to TRBJ1-1; D unclear. This TCR was recovered from a woman of 80 years or more with active or convalescent COVID-19. Sequencing was carried out using peripheral blood. CDR3 protein: CASSQATTLVGTEAFF. The CDR3 DNA is TGTGCCAGCAGCCAGGCCACGACCCTGGTTGGCACTGAAGCTTTCTTT.